Each of the 7 T cell receptor beta chains below was sequenced from the same sample in a study of blood T cell repertoires in COVID-19. Clones were sequenced by immunoSEQ multiplex PCR, and TCRdb holds only the in-frame ones, with some missing. The data show 100,000 to 150,000 clones, 84% seen once. Sequenced material: peripheral blood. These TCRs come from a woman aged 25 to 39 who had recovered from COVID-19.

The chain has TRBV6-1 and TRBJ1-3; 7 bases align to TRBD1. The CDR3 consists of 16 residues. In germline, CDR1 is MNHNS, CDR2 SASEGT. With V trimmed by 3 bases and J by 7 bases, 12 bases remained unmatched. The CDR3: CASSETAGTAGNTIYF. For the CDR3, the DNA is TGTGCCAGCAGTGAGACAGCCGGGACAGCGGGCAACACCATATATTTT.

This clone has a single count. This chain joins TRBV6-5 and TRBJ2-3; weak D call: TRBD1 (5 bases). Trimming stripped 6 bases from V and 0 bases from J, with 13 bases between. Per the germline V gene, CDR1 is MNHEY and CDR2 is SVGAGI. The CDR3 has 15 residues. The CDR3 DNA follows: TGTGCCAGCAGCCCAAGGGGCCCTAGCACAGATACGCAGTATTTT. Translation gives CASSPRGPSTDTQYF.

This clone was recorded only once. The V and J genes are TRBV18 and TRBJ2-1; tentatively, D is TRBD2 (5 bases). The CDR3 has 16 residues. With 1 base removed from V and 7 bases from J, the gap between germline ends came to 17 bases. From germline, CDR1 is KGHSH and CDR2 LQKENI. As DNA, the CDR3 is TGTGCCAGCTCACCACAATGGGCACGGGGAAGAAATGAGCAGTTCTTC. The encoded protein is CASSPQWARGRNEQFF.

This clone occurred a few times. The gene calls are TRBV2 and TRBJ1-4, with D possibly matching TRBD1 (6 bases). This CDR3 is 12 amino acids long. CDR1 and CDR2 (germline): SNHLY, FYNNEI. V was shortened by 9 bases and J by 5 bases, with 10 bases between the two germline ends. CDR3 region: CASGRGNEKLFF. CDR3 nucleotide sequence: TGTGCCAGTGGGAGGGGGAATGAAAAACTGTTTTTT.

The V gene is TRBV14, the J gene TRBJ1-2; no definite D call. CDR1 and CDR2 from the germline V gene are SGHDN and FVKESK. With 0 bases removed from V and 10 bases from J, the gap between germline ends came to 15 bases. The CDR3 sequence is 14 residues long. The CDR3 protein is CASSQEAGFPVYTF. CDR3 coding DNA: TGTGCCAGCAGCCAAGAGGCAGGTTTTCCAGTCTACACCTTC.

CDR3 nucleotides: TGTGCCAGCAGTTTATCTACCCGGGGCTCCTACGAGCAGTACTTC. It specifies CASSLSTRGSYEQYF. J is TRBJ2-7 and V is TRBV27; a weak D match, TRBD2 (5 bases). Germline V gene data show CDR1 as MNHEY and CDR2 as SMNVEV (reference sequence). The CDR3 spans 15 residues. V dropped 0 bases and J dropped 0 bases, with 9 bases sitting between them.

This rearrangement joins TRBV19 to TRBJ1-2; TRBD1 matches 9 bases. Trimming took 4 bases from V and 7 from J; bases not matched to a gene: 7. Germline CDR1 LNHDA, CDR2 SQIVND (reference sequence). CDR3 size: 14 residues. CDR3 DNA sequence: TGTGCCAGTAGTACCACAGGGGGCGGACGTGGCTACACCTTC. Translation gives CASSTTGGGRGYTF.